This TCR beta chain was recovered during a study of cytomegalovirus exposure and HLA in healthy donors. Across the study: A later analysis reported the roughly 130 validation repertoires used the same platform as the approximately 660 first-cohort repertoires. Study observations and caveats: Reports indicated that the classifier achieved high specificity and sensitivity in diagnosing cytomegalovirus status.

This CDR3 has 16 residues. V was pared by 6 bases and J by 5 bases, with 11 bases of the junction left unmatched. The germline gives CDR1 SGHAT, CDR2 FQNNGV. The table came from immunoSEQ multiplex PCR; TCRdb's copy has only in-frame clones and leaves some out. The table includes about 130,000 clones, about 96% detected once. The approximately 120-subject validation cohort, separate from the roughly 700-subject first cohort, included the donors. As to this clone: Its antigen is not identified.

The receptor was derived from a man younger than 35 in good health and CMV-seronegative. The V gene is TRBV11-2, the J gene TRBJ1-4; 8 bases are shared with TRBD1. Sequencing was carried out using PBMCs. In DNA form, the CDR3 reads TGTGCCAGCAGACGACCCGACAGGGGATTAAATGAAAAACTGTTTTTT. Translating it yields CASRRPDRGLNEKLFF.